This T cell receptor (beta chain) was obtained from a study of control samples from healthy donors and cancer patients. CDR3 size: 16 residues. V lost 0 bases and J lost 6, with 14 bases in between. Germline V gives CDR1 KGHDR, CDR2 SFDVKD. TCRdb's table, derived via immunoSEQ multiplex PCR, lists solely in-frame clones and lacks some. Among about 140,000 clones listed, 80% to 95% were seen once. The sequence was collected from a young man in good health. The V call is TRBV24-1, the J call TRBJ2-1, with TRBD2 as a possible D gene (6 bases). The sample was blood. CDR3 nucleotide sequence: TGTGCCACCAGTGATTTGTCTAGCGCCATTTCCAATGAGCAGTTCTTC. It codes for CATSDLSSAISNEQFF.